This entry is about one T cell receptor (beta chain). The same CDR3 also results from other DNA sequences found in this sample. Clones were sequenced by immunoSEQ multiplex PCR, and TCRdb holds only the in-frame ones, with some missing. The data show about 25,000 clones, with 65% to 90% seen just once and roughly 15% held by the top ten. The entry originates in a study of OX40 agonist ivuxolimab in advanced cancers. This material consisted of CD4+ or CD8+ T cells sorted from blood, taken in a trial of the OX40 agonist ivuxolimab. The clonotype was recovered from an adult with an advanced solid tumor such as melanoma, head and neck, liver or kidney cancer.

CDR3 loop: CASSLGTGYGYTF. DNA for the CDR3: TGTGCCAGCAGCTTAGGGACAGGCTATGGCTACACCTTC. The rearrangement joins TRBV7-9 to TRBJ1-2; 7 bases fit TRBD1. The trim removed 1 base at V and 4 bases at J, leaving 0 bases unmatched. This CDR3 is built from 13 residues. Germline V CDR1 and CDR2: SEHNR, FQNEAQ (reference sequence).